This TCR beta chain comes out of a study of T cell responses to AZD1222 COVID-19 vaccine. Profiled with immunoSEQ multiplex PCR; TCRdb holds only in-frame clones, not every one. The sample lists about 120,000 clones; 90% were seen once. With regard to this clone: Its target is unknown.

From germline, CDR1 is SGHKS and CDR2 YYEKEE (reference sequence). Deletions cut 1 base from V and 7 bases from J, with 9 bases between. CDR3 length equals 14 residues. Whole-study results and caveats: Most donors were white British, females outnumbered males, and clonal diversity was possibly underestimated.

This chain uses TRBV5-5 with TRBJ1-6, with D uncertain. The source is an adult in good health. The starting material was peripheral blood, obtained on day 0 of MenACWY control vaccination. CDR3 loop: CASSLQLLNSPLHF. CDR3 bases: TGTGCCAGCAGCTTGCAGCTTCTAAATTCACCCCTCCACTTT.